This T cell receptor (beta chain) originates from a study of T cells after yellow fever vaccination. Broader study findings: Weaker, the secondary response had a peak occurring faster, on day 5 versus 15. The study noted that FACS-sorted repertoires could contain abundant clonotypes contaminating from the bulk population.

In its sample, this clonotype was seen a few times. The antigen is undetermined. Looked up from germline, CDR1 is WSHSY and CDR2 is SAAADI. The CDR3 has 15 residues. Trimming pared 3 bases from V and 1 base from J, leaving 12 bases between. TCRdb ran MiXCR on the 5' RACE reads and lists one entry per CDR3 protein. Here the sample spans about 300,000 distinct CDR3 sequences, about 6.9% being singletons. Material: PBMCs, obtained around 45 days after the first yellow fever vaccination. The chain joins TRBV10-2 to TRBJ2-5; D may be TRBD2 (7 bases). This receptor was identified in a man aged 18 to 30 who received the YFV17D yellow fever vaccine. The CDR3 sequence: CASSEGGGLQETQYF. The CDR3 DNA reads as TGCGCCAGCAGTGAAGGCGGGGGCCTCCAAGAGACCCAGTACTTC.